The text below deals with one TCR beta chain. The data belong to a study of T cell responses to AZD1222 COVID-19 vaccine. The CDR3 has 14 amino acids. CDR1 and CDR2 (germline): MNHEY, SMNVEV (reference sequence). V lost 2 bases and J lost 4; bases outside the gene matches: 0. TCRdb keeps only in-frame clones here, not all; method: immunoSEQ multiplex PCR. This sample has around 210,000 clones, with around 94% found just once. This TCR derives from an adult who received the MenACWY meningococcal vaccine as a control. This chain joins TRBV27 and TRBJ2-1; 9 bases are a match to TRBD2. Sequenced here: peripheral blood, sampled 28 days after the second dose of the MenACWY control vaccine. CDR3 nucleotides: TGTGCCAGCAGTTTAGCGGGGGGGTACAATGAGCAGTTCTTC. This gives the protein CASSLAGGYNEQFF.